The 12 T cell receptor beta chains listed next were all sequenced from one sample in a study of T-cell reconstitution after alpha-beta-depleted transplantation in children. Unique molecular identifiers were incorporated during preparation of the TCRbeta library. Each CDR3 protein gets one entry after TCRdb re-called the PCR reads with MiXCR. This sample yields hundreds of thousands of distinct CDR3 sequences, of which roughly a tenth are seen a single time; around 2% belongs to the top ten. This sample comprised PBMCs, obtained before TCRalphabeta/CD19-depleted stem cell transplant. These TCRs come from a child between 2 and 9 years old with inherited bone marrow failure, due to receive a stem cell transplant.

In DNA, the CDR3 is TGTGCCAGCAGTCCCATCATGCTAGCCAAAAACATTCAGTACTTC. Protein product: CASSPIMLAKNIQYF. The V gene is TRBV12-3 or TRBV12-4, the J gene TRBJ2-4; no reliable D call. The CDR3 covers 15 residues. Trimming took 5 bases from V and 0 from J, leaving 11 bases between them.

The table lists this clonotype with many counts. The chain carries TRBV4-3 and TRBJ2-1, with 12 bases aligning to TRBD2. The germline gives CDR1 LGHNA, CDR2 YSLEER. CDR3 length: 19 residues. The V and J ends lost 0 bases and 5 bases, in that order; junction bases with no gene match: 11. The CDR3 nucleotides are TGCGCCAGCAGCCAAGATCGGGCTAGCGGGAGGGGGGGGAACAATGAGCAGTTCTTC. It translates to CASSQDRASGRGGNNEQFF.

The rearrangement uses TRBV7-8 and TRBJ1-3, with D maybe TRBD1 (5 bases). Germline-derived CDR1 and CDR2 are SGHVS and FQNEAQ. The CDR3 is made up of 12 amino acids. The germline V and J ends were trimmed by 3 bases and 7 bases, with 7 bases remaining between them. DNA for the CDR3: TGTGCCAGCAGCTTGGGACTCAACACCATATATTTT. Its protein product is CASSLGLNTIYF.

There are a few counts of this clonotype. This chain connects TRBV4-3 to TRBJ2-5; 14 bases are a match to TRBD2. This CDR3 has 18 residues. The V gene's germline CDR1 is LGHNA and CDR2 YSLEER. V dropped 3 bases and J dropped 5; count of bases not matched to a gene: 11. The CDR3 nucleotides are TGCGCCAGCAGCCAGGGACTAGCGGGAGTCCTCGGAGGGGAGACCCAGTACTTC. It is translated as CASSQGLAGVLGGETQYF.

CDR3 protein: CASSPEAPVQYNEQFF. The CDR3 DNA is TGTGCCAGCTCACCAGAGGCACCGGTGCAATACAATGAGCAGTTCTTC. This chain connects TRBV18 to TRBJ2-1; D unclear. Germline values: CDR1 KGHSH, CDR2 LQKENI. The CDR3 sequence is 16 residues long. V was cut by 2 bases and J by 4 bases, with 15 bases left in between.

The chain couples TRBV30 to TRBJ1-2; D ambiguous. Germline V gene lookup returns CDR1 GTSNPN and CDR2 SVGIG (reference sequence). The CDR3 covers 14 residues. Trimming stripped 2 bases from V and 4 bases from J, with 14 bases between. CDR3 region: CAWSPRPEIYGYTF. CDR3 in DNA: TGTGCCTGGAGTCCCCGACCCGAAATCTATGGCTACACCTTC.

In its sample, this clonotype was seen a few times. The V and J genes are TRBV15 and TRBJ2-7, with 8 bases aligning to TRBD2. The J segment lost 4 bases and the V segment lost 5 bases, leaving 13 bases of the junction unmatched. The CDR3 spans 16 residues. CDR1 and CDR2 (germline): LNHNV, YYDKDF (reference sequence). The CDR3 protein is CATSAISSGSLYEQYF. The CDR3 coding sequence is TGTGCCACCAGCGCAATCTCTAGCGGGTCTCTATACGAGCAGTACTTC.

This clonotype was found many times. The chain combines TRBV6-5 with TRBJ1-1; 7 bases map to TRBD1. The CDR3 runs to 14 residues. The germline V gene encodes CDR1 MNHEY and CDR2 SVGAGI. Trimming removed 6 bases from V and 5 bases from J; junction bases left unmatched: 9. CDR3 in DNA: TGTGCCAGCAGCTTAAGACAGGGCGAGACTGAAGCTTTCTTT. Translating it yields CASSLRQGETEAFF.

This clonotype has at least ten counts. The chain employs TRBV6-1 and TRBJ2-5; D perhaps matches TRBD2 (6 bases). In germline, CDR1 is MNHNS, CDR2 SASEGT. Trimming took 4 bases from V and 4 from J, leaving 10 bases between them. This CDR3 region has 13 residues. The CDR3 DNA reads TGTGCCAGCAGTGTTGGGACTGTAGAGACCCAGTACTTC. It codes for CASSVGTVETQYF.

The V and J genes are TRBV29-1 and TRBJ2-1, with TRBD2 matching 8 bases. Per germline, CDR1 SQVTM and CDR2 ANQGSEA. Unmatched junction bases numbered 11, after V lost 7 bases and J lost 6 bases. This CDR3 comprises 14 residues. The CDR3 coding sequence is TGCAGCGGGCGACTAGCGTATGGGGGCAATGAGCAGTTCTTC. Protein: CSGRLAYGGNEQFF.

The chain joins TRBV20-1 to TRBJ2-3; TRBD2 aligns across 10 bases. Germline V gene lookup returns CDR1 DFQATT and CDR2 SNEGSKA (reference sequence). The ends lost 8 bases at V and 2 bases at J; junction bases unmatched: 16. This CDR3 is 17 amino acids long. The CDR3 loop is CSTASGSVGDFTDTQYF. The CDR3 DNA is TGCAGTACGGCTAGCGGGAGTGTGGGGGATTTCACAGATACGCAGTATTTT.

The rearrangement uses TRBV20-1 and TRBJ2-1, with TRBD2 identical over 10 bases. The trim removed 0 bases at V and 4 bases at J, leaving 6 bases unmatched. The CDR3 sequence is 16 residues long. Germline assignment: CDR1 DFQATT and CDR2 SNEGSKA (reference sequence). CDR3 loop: CSARDAGLALYNEQFF. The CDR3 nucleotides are TGCAGTGCTAGAGATGCGGGACTAGCGCTGTACAATGAGCAGTTCTTC.